These T cell receptor beta chains were read from a single sample in a study of CD8+CD57+ T cells in acquired aplastic anemia. Each CDR3 protein is one row after TCRdb ran MiXCR on the reads. In the table there are about 160,000 distinct CDR3 sequences, just under 45% of which are singletons. The sample taken for sequencing was sorted CD4+, CD8+, or CD8+CD57+ T cells (not recorded which) from PBMCs. The receptors stem from a human donor in good health. CDR3s include the opening cysteine and the closing phenylalanine or tryptophan. The D gene is left open where the match is weak. Clone size is not always given. Where it is, it says once, few, many or a class for expanded clones.

j_gene: TRBJ2-5; v_gene: TRBV7-3; abundance: many; d_gene: TRBD2; CDR3nt: TGTGCCAGCAGCTCTCTAGCGGAAGAGACCCAGTACTTC; CDR3aa: CASSSLAEETQYF
j_gene: TRBJ2-3; v_gene: TRBV2; abundance: NA; d_gene: NA; CDR3nt: TGTGCCAGCAGTCGGGTTGCTAGCACAGATACGCAGTATTTT; CDR3aa: CASSRVASTDTQYF
j_gene: TRBJ1-6; v_gene: TRBV5-1; abundance: many; d_gene: TRBD1; CDR3nt: TGCGCCAGCAGCACAACGGACAGGGGGACTTCACCCCTCCACTTT; CDR3aa: CASSTTDRGTSPLHF
j_gene: TRBJ2-1; v_gene: TRBV7-8; abundance: once; d_gene: TRBD2; CDR3nt: TGCGCCAGCAGCTTAGGTCGGGAGGAGGCCTACAATGAGCGGTTCTTC; CDR3aa: CASSLGREEAYNERFF
j_gene: TRBJ2-1; v_gene: TRBV9; abundance: many; d_gene: TRBD2; CDR3nt: TGTGCCAGCAGCGTAGGATCCCTAGGACTAGCGGGAGTGAGGCAGTTCTTC; CDR3aa: CASSVGSLGLAGVRQFF
j_gene: TRBJ1-2; v_gene: TRBV19; abundance: NA; d_gene: NA; CDR3nt: TGTGCCAGTAGTATTGAGCGGGCAGAGGCTGGCTACACCTTC; CDR3aa: CASSIERAEAGYTF
j_gene: TRBJ1-1; v_gene: TRBV19; abundance: NA; d_gene: NA; CDR3nt: TGTGCCAGTAGTACAGGGGAGGGGACTGAAGCTTTCTTT; CDR3aa: CASSTGEGTEAFF
j_gene: TRBJ2-2; v_gene: TRBV9; abundance: many; d_gene: TRBD2; CDR3nt: TGTGCCAGCAGCGTGACTAGCGGGAGGGCCTCGAGCGGGGAGCTGTTTTTT; CDR3aa: CASSVTSGRASSGELFF
j_gene: TRBJ1-2; v_gene: TRBV10-3; abundance: few; d_gene: TRBD1; CDR3nt: TGTGCCAGCATGGTATCCGGCAGGGGGAACTATGGCTACACCTTC; CDR3aa: CASMVSGRGNYGYTF
j_gene: TRBJ1-5; v_gene: TRBV6-1; abundance: many; d_gene: TRBD1; CDR3nt: TGTGCCAGCACCTCCGACTACAGGGGGCGAGGCAATCAGCCCCAGCATTTT; CDR3aa: CASTSDYRGRGNQPQHF
j_gene: TRBJ2-7; v_gene: TRBV7-9; abundance: few; d_gene: TRBD1; CDR3nt: TGTGCCAGCAGCCCGACAGGGTCCTACGAGCAGTACTTC; CDR3aa: CASSPTGSYEQYF
j_gene: TRBJ1-1; v_gene: TRBV7-8; abundance: NA; d_gene: NA; CDR3nt: TGTGCCAGCAGCTTAATTCCCCTGGGTGGCACTGAAGCTTTCTTT; CDR3aa: CASSLIPLGGTEAFF
j_gene: TRBJ1-5; v_gene: TRBV19; abundance: NA; d_gene: NA; CDR3nt: TGTGCCAGTAGTATTTCGGCCAATCAGCCCCAGCATTTT; CDR3aa: CASSISANQPQHF
j_gene: TRBJ1-6; v_gene: TRBV13; abundance: NA; d_gene: NA; CDR3nt: TGTGCCAGCAGCTTAGGGTTGGGGGAATTGAATTCACCCCTCCACTTT; CDR3aa: CASSLGLGELNSPLHF
j_gene: TRBJ2-1; v_gene: TRBV29-1; abundance: NA; d_gene: NA; CDR3nt: TGCAGCGCCACGCCCTCGGGGAGGAATGAGCAGTTCTTC; CDR3aa: CSATPSGRNEQFF
j_gene: TRBJ2-5; v_gene: TRBV7-8; abundance: NA; d_gene: TRBD1; CDR3nt: TGTGCCAGCAGCCCACCGGACAGGCTACAAGAGACCCAGTACTTC; CDR3aa: CASSPPDRLQETQYF